These 10 T cell receptor beta chains originate from one sample sequenced in a study of cytomegalovirus exposure and HLA in healthy donors. The PCR had 60 Vbeta and 13 Jbeta primers. Generated by immunoSEQ multiplex PCR, the TCRdb table keeps only in-frame clones and is missing some. The sample records 200,000 to 250,000 clones, 80% to 90% being singletons. The sequenced sample consisted of PBMCs. The receptors shown here come from a woman aged 18-29 years in good health and CMV-seronegative.

The chain has TRBV10-1 and TRBJ1-1; D may be TRBD1 (6 bases). Germline CDR1 is WNHNN and CDR2 is SYGVQD (reference sequence). Trimming stripped 4 bases from V and 5 bases from J, with 14 bases between. This CDR3 is 14 amino acids long. CDR3 coding DNA: TGCGCCAGCAGTGCTGGGGGGGCGAGGACTGAAGCTTTCTTT. Translating it yields CASSAGGARTEAFF.

The genes are TRBV19 and TRBJ1-5; D is perhaps TRBD1 (5 bases). Per the germline V gene, CDR1 is LNHDA and CDR2 is SQIVND (reference sequence). Between the trimmed V and J ends, which lost 1 base and 4 bases, there was a span of 11 bases. This CDR3 comprises 15 residues. The CDR3 region is CASSIGDGGNQPQHF. In DNA form, the CDR3 reads TGTGCCAGTAGTATAGGGGACGGGGGGAATCAGCCCCAGCATTTT.

With regard to this clone: Other nucleotide sequences in the sample specify the same CDR3. The chain joins TRBV10-3 to TRBJ2-5, with TRBD1 identical over 7 bases. Germline V gives CDR1 ENHRY, CDR2 SYGVKD. V shed 3 bases and J 2 bases; nucleotides not matched to a gene: 9. This CDR3 contains 16 residues. As DNA, the CDR3 is TGTGCCATCAGTGACCCAGGGACAGAGCATCAAGAGACCCAGTACTTC. It codes for CAISDPGTEHQETQYF.

The chain joins TRBV5-1 to TRBJ2-1, with 8 bases aligning to TRBD2. This CDR3 spans 17 amino acids. The V gene's germline CDR1 is SGHRS and CDR2 YFSETQ. Unmatched junction bases numbered 8, after V lost 0 bases and J lost 3 bases. CDR3 in amino acids: CASSLALAGSRYNEQFF. As DNA, the CDR3 is TGCGCCAGCAGCTTGGCTCTAGCGGGTTCCCGCTACAATGAGCAGTTCTTC.

The rearrangement links TRBV10-2 to TRBJ2-7; 7 bases are a match to TRBD1. The CDR3 is 14 residues long. The V gene's germline CDR1 is WSHSY and CDR2 SAAADI. Losses at the gene ends were 2 bases for V and 3 bases for J; bases not matched to a gene: 4. In DNA, the CDR3 is TGCGCCAGCAGTGAGGGACAGGTTATCTACGAGCAGTACTTC. Translating it yields CASSEGQVIYEQYF.

J is TRBJ2-7 and V is TRBV7-6; D perhaps matches TRBD1 (6 bases). CDR1 is SGHVS, CDR2 FNYEAQ, per germline. The ends were cut back, 1 base at V and 3 bases at J, with 16 bases in the middle. CDR3 length: 16 amino acids. This chain's CDR3 is CASSLGPGTQYYEQYF. The CDR3, as DNA: TGTGCCAGCAGCTTAGGCCCCGGGACACAGTACTACGAGCAGTACTTC.

The chain links TRBV27 to TRBJ1-5; 8 nucleotides line up with TRBD1. The V segment lost 5 bases and the J segment 7 bases; nucleotides outside the gene matches: 7. CDR3 length: 14 amino acids. Germline CDR1 and CDR2: MNHEY and SMNVEV (reference sequence). The DNA for the CDR3 is TGTGCCAGCAGTGTAACAGGGGGTGGGCAGCCCCAGCATTTT. This codes for CASSVTGGGQPQHF.

CDR3 amino acids: CASGGGSYNEQFF. The CDR3, as DNA: TGCGCCAGCGGGGGGGGCTCCTACAATGAGCAGTTCTTC. The chain combines TRBV10-1 with TRBJ2-1; the match to TRBD2 covers 7 bases. This CDR3 spans 13 amino acids. Germline V lookup: CDR1 WNHNN, CDR2 SYGVQD (reference sequence). The ends lost 8 bases at V and 0 bases at J; junction bases unmatched: 1.

This chain connects TRBV19 to TRBJ2-7; TRBD1 matches 10 bases. Looked up from germline, CDR1 is LNHDA and CDR2 is SQIVND (reference sequence). The CDR3 has 15 amino acids. V shed 7 bases, J shed 4 bases, and the junction held 10 bases outside the gene matches. The CDR3 loop reads CASTGGGTGEYEQYF. The CDR3 region has the DNA TGTGCCAGTACCGGGGGGGGGACAGGGGAGTACGAGCAGTACTTC.

The gene calls are TRBV27 and TRBJ2-1; D unclear. Germline V CDR1 and CDR2: MNHEY, SMNVEV (reference sequence). The CDR3 runs 13 residues. The V end was cut by 2 bases, the J end by 7 bases, with 9 bases between. The CDR3 bases are TGTGCCAGCAGTTTACCCCTAGGAAATGAGCAGTTCTTC. Protein: CASSLPLGNEQFF.